A selection of T cell receptor beta chains follows, all from one sample in a study of T cell repertoires in cytomegalovirus infection. TCRdb itself ran the reads through MiXCR, one entry per CDR3 protein. The table includes 150,000 or so distinct CDR3 sequences, about 32% detected once. For these TCRs, the target antigens are not known. The sample here was CD8+ T cells from cultured PBMCs, taken from culture after CMV antigen stimulation. Receptors were obtained from a human donor in good health (CMV status not recorded). Some clones in this sample may be carry-over from other donors' samples. Each CDR3 is given with its conserved first and last residue. Fields, in order: V gene, D gene, J gene, clone size, CDR3 DNA, CDR3 protein. D genes are given only for firm matches. The listing skips clone size in some rows; elsewhere it reads once, few, many or a size class.

TRBV7-8	NA	TRBJ1-5	many	TGTGCCAGCAGCCCACAGCCGATAGTTGTTGTGGGGACCCAGCATTTT	CASSPQPIVVVGTQHF
TRBV20-1	NA	TRBJ1-6	few	TGCAGTGCTAAGACCCGGGGCGAATCACATCTTAATTCACCCCTCCACTTT	CSAKTRGESHLNSPLHF
TRBV4-1	TRBD1	TRBJ1-1	NA	TGCGCCAGCAGCCAAGCCAGGGGGCTGAACACTGAAGCTTTCTTT	CASSQARGLNTEAFF
TRBV28	NA	TRBJ2-2	NA	TGTGCCAGCTCAAGGAACAGGGATACATACGGGGAGCTGTTTTTT	CASSRNRDTYGELFF
TRBV24-1	NA	TRBJ2-1	NA	TGTGCCACCAGTGATTGGGGGACCCTAATGTTCTTC	CATSDWGTLMFF
TRBV28	NA	TRBJ2-1	NA	TGTGCCAGCAGTTCTCAACATTGGAGCAATGAGCAGTTCTTC	CASSSQHWSNEQFF
TRBV11-1	NA	TRBJ1-1	few	TGTGCCAGCAGCTTATTCCCAGTTAACACTGAAGCTTTCTTT	CASSLFPVNTEAFF
TRBV27	NA	TRBJ2-1	NA	TGTGCCAGCAAGGTCGAAGGGAATGAGCAGTTCTTC	CASKVEGNEQFF
TRBV27	NA	TRBJ1-2	NA	TGTGCCAGCAGTTTGGACAGCACCAACTATGGCTACACCTTC	CASSLDSTNYGYTF
TRBV25-1	NA	TRBJ2-5	NA	TGTGCCAGCAGTGGTGGGTACCAAGAGACCCAGTACTTC	CASSGGYQETQYF
TRBV7-9	TRBD1	TRBJ2-7	many	TGTGCCAGCAAACCGGGACAGGGGGCAATCGAGCAGTACTTC	CASKPGQGAIEQYF
TRBV7-9	NA	TRBJ2-7	NA	TGTGCCAGCAGCCAGAACCCCTACGAGCAGTACTTC	CASSQNPYEQYF
TRBV11-1	TRBD2	TRBJ2-1	NA	TGTGCCAGCAGCTTAGGGGGGGGGGTTTTGGATGAGCAGTTCTTC	CASSLGGGVLDEQFF
TRBV11-2	NA	TRBJ2-1	NA	TGTGCCAGCAGCAAGCAAGCTGGTGAGCAGTTCTTC	CASSKQAGEQFF
TRBV11-2	NA	TRBJ1-1	NA	TGTGCCAGCAGCCGAGCAATGGAGGGGGGGCAGGACACTGAAGCTTTCTTT	CASSRAMEGGQDTEAFF
TRBV29-1	TRBD1	TRBJ2-7	NA	TGCAGCATCACGAGGACAGGAGGTTACTACGAGCAGTACTTC	CSITRTGGYYEQYF
TRBV12-3/TRBV12-4	NA	TRBJ2-3	NA	TGTGCCAGCAGTTTCCTCGGGCGCGGGCCGACAGATACGCAGTATTTT	CASSFLGRGPTDTQYF
TRBV7-2	TRBD2	TRBJ2-7	NA	TGTGCCAGCAGCCCACCAATAGCGGGGGACTACGAGCAGTACTTC	CASSPPIAGDYEQYF
TRBV7-9	TRBD2	TRBJ2-1	NA	TGTGCCAGCAGCCCAGGGAGGGGTTATGAGCAGTTCTTC	CASSPGRGYEQFF
TRBV29-1	NA	TRBJ2-3	many	TGCAGCGTTTTACTTCCCGCAGGGGAAATCGCAGATACGCAGTATTTT	CSVLLPAGEIADTQYF
TRBV19	NA	TRBJ2-1	NA	TGTGCCAGTACCGGGCTTACGGGGGAGCAGTTCTTC	CASTGLTGEQFF
TRBV6-1	NA	TRBJ2-5	NA	TGTGCCAGCAGTGAAATAGCGTCCCAAGAGACCCAGTACTTC	CASSEIASQETQYF
TRBV7-9	NA	TRBJ1-5	many	TGTGCCAGCAGCTTCTTAGAGAATAATCAGCCCCAGCATTTT	CASSFLENNQPQHF
TRBV14	TRBD2	TRBJ2-1	many	TGTGCCAGCAGTGATACTAGCGGTAGCTCCTACAATGAGCAGTTCTTC	CASSDTSGSSYNEQFF
TRBV6-6	TRBD2	TRBJ2-3	many	TGTGCCATCCCGGGACTAGCGGCAGATACGCAGTATTTT	CAIPGLAADTQYF
TRBV2	NA	TRBJ2-1	NA	TGTGCCAGCAGTGAATCGTGGGGGGCTGGGGTCAGTGAGCAGTTCTTC	CASSESWGAGVSEQFF
TRBV28	NA	TRBJ2-1	NA	TGTGCCAGCAGTCCCTCAACGGAGCCCTCCTACAATGAGCAGTTCTTC	CASSPSTEPSYNEQFF
TRBV7-6	NA	TRBJ2-2	NA	TGTGCCAGCAGCTTACGGGACACAGCAAACACCGGGGAGCTGTTTTTT	CASSLRDTANTGELFF
TRBV9	TRBD1	TRBJ2-7	few	TGTGCCAGCAGCGTAGGAGAGGGGGCGTACAACGAGCAGTACTTC	CASSVGEGAYNEQYF
TRBV5-1	TRBD2	TRBJ2-2	few	TGCGCCAGCAGCACGACTAGCGGGGGCACCGGGGAGCTGTTTTTT	CASSTTSGGTGELFF
TRBV6-5	NA	TRBJ2-2	few	TGTGCCAGCAGTTCCTCGAACCGGGAGCTGTTTTTT	CASSSSNRELFF
TRBV27	TRBD2	TRBJ2-3	NA	TGTGCCAGCAGTTCACTAGCGGGGCAGGCCACAGATACGCAGTATTTT	CASSSLAGQATDTQYF
TRBV28	TRBD2	TRBJ2-5	few	TGTGCCAGCAGTCCGGGGGGGGGGTTCCACGAGACCCAGTACTTC	CASSPGGGFHETQYF
TRBV27	NA	TRBJ2-7	few	TGTGCCAGCAGCCAGGACCCCCGGGGCTACGAGCAGTACTTC	CASSQDPRGYEQYF
TRBV19	TRBD2	TRBJ2-3	NA	TGTGCCAGTAGTATCCCGGGGGGGCGTGAAGATACGCAGTATTTT	CASSIPGGREDTQYF
TRBV27	TRBD2	TRBJ2-3	NA	TGTGCCAGCAGTAGTTTATTTGGGACTAGTGACAGAGATACGCAGTATTTT	CASSSLFGTSDRDTQYF
TRBV7-2	TRBD1	TRBJ1-6	many	TGTGCCAGCAGCTTAGAAGGCAGGGGGCGAGCACCCCTCCACTTT	CASSLEGRGRAPLHF
TRBV6-8	NA	TRBJ2-7	NA	TGTGCCAGCGGCCCCTCCTCCTACGAGCAGTACTTC	CASGPSSYEQYF
TRBV4-2	NA	TRBJ1-5	few	TGTGCCAGCAGCCAAGATCGGGACTTCTCAGGGAGTCAGCCCCAGCATTTT	CASSQDRDFSGSQPQHF
TRBV6-5	NA	TRBJ1-2	NA	TGTGCCAGCAGTTACGGACAGATCTATGGCTACACCTTC	CASSYGQIYGYTF
TRBV10-3	TRBD2	TRBJ2-1	NA	TGTGCCATCATAGGACTAGCCAATGAGCAGTTCTTC	CAIIGLANEQFF
TRBV19	NA	TRBJ1-1	NA	TGTGCCAGTAGTATAGATCCACAGGGGAACACTGAAGCTTTCTTT	CASSIDPQGNTEAFF
TRBV6-1	NA	TRBJ1-5	NA	TGTGCCAGCAGTGAGTGGGGACCGGTAGGTTATAGCAATCAGCCCCAGCATTTT	CASSEWGPVGYSNQPQHF
TRBV7-4	TRBD2	TRBJ2-2	NA	TGTGCCAGCAGCTTTGGACTAGCGGGGGATGGCGGGGAGCTGTTTTTT	CASSFGLAGDGGELFF
TRBV7-9	TRBD2	TRBJ2-7	NA	TGTGCCAGCAGCTTGGATCCTAGCGGGTCCTACGAGCAGTACTTC	CASSLDPSGSYEQYF
TRBV18	NA	TRBJ1-2	NA	TGTGCCAGCTCACCACCATCCGCAGGGACGTACTATGGCTACACCTTC	CASSPPSAGTYYGYTF
TRBV14	NA	TRBJ2-1	NA	TGTGCCAGCAGCCAAGCGGGGCAAGGCTACAATGAGCAGTTCTTC	CASSQAGQGYNEQFF
TRBV4-1	TRBD1	TRBJ1-2	NA	TGTGCCAGCAGCCAAGAGGTCGGGACAGGGCCCTATGGCTACACCTTC	CASSQEVGTGPYGYTF
TRBV7-2	NA	TRBJ2-1	NA	TGTGCCAGCCGACTCTACTTTACAGATGAGCAGTCCTTC	CASRLYFTDEQSF
TRBV4-1	NA	TRBJ2-5	NA	TGCGCCAGCAGCCAAGGGGAGGGGGGGCTAGAGACCCAGTACTTC	CASSQGEGGLETQYF
TRBV7-7	TRBD2	TRBJ2-3	many	TGTGCCAGCAGCCAGACTAGCGGGGGACCCGATACGCAGTATTTT	CASSQTSGGPDTQYF
TRBV6-5	NA	TRBJ1-1	few	TGTGCCAGCTCGAGGGGTGGGAGCACTGAAGCTTTCTTT	CASSRGGSTEAFF
TRBV7-2	TRBD2	TRBJ2-3	NA	TGTGCCAGCAGCTTATGGGGGACTAGCGCTCCAGATACGCAGTATTTT	CASSLWGTSAPDTQYF
TRBV2	NA	TRBJ1-2	NA	TGTGCCAACCAGACAGGAGATAACTATGGCTACACCTTC	CANQTGDNYGYTF
TRBV18	TRBD1	TRBJ1-4	NA	TGTGCCAGCTCACCGGGAACAGGGGGAGTCGGTGAAAAACTGTTTTTT	CASSPGTGGVGEKLFF